The clone carrying this T cell receptor (beta chain) was seen a few times. Antigen specificity is unknown. This entry belongs to a study of beta chain features in type 1 diabetes. Study-level findings and limits: Shortening that was moderate but significant affected the TCRB CDR3s of Type 1 diabetes patients in all four CD4+ subsets.

The study reverse transcribed the entire isolated RNA, so it sequenced expressed TCRB transcripts. Data came from immunoSEQ multiplex PCR; TCRdb stores just in-frame clones and leaves some out. The sample has over 600,000 clones; about an eighth are singletons. The CDR3 contains 16 residues. CDR1 SEHNR and CDR2 FQNEAQ come from the germline V gene (reference sequence). V dropped 2 bases and J dropped 4 bases, with 12 bases sitting between them. The chain links TRBV7-9 to TRBJ2-6; the D is unclear. The sequence was obtained from a man aged 25 to 45 with type 1 diabetes. The sample taken for sequencing was naive CD4+ T cells from blood. Written as DNA, the CDR3 is TGTGCCAGCAGCTTATACGTCAAGGCCGGGGCCAACGTCCTGACTTTC. It translates to CASSLYVKAGANVLTF.